Following are 18 T cell receptor beta chains from one sample sequenced in a study of cytomegalovirus exposure and HLA in healthy donors. Produced via immunoSEQ multiplex PCR; TCRdb's table is partial and in-frame only. Of roughly 310,000 clones listed, around 90% are singletons. Sample: PBMCs. These receptors all come from a young man in good health and CMV-seronegative.

The chain couples TRBV5-1 to TRBJ2-5; 15 bases map to TRBD2. Germline V gene sequence: CDR1 SGHRS, CDR2 YFSETQ. CDR3 length equals 16 residues. V lost 3 bases, J lost 4 bases, and 4 bases stayed unmatched. CDR3 protein: CASSSGTSGGPETQYF. The CDR3 nucleotides are TGCGCCAGCAGCTCCGGGACTAGCGGGGGGCCAGAGACCCAGTACTTC.

This chain joins TRBV4-1 and TRBJ1-5; tentative D call: TRBD1 (5 bases). Germline CDR1 reads MGHRA; CDR2 reads YSYEKL. The CDR3 sequence is 16 residues long. Trimming stripped 1 base from V and 7 bases from J, with 17 bases between. The CDR3 nucleotides read TGCGCCAGCAGCCAAGGTAGGGGAGGCCGGAAACAGCCCCAGCATTTT. Translated: CASSQGRGGRKQPQHF.

DNA for the CDR3: TGTGCCAGCAGTCTAGGACAGGGCCGCGATCAGCCCCAGCATTTT. Its translation: CASSLGQGRDQPQHF. The gene calls are TRBV27 and TRBJ1-5, with 8 bases aligning to TRBD1. There are 15 residues in the CDR3. Per germline, CDR1 MNHEY and CDR2 SMNVEV (reference sequence). Losses at the gene ends were 5 bases for V and 5 bases for J; bases not matched to a gene: 8.

V and J are TRBV5-6 and TRBJ1-1; D uncertain. The CDR3 runs to 14 residues. V lost 0 bases, J lost 1 base, and 7 bases lay in between. CDR1 SGHDT and CDR2 YYEEEE come from the germline V gene. The CDR3 loop is CASSLVRRNTEAFF. The CDR3, as DNA: TGTGCCAGCAGCTTGGTTAGGAGGAACACTGAAGCTTTCTTT.

V gene TRBV30 combines with J gene TRBJ2-7, with 8 bases that match TRBD1. The CDR3 covers 14 residues. Germline V CDR1 and CDR2: GTSNPN, SVGIG (reference sequence). Germline trimming cut 3 bases from V and 2 bases from J; bases unmatched to any gene: 6. Written as DNA, the CDR3 is TGTGCCTGGAGCTCTGGGACAGGAGCCTACGAGCAGTACTTC. Residues: CAWSSGTGAYEQYF.

The V gene is TRBV27, the J gene TRBJ1-1; D uncertain. CDR1 MNHEY and CDR2 SMNVEV come from the germline V gene (reference sequence). V was pared by 4 bases and J by 0 bases, with 18 bases between. The CDR3 length is 17 residues. The CDR3 loop reads CASSSHQKQLMNTEAFF. CDR3 coding DNA: TGTGCCAGCAGTTCTCACCAAAAACAGCTAATGAACACTGAAGCTTTCTTT.

This clone was recorded once. V gene TRBV7-2 combines with J gene TRBJ1-4; TRBD1 matches at 8 bases. V dropped 5 bases and J dropped 3; count of bases not matched to a gene: 8. This CDR3 is built from 16 residues. Germline V gives CDR1 SGHTA, CDR2 FQGNSA. The CDR3 loop reads CASSAPGQGSNEKLFF. Here the CDR3 DNA reads TGTGCCAGCAGCGCCCCCGGACAGGGATCTAATGAAAAACTGTTTTTT.

The J gene is TRBJ2-1, the V gene TRBV27; the D is unclear. CDR3 length equals 13 residues. Trimming left V 5 bases short and J 6 bases short, with 11 bases between. The germline gives CDR1 MNHEY, CDR2 SMNVEV (reference sequence). The CDR3 region has the DNA TGTGCCAGCAGTCTCAATCTAGGCAATGAGCAGTTCTTC. As protein: CASSLNLGNEQFF.

The chain links TRBV7-2 to TRBJ2-7; maybe TRBD2 (5 bases). The CDR3 loop spans 16 amino acids. In germline, CDR1 is SGHTA, CDR2 FQGNSA. V lost 6 bases, J lost 2 bases, and 20 bases lay in between. The CDR3 coding sequence is TGTGCCAGCAGTCCGGCTAGCCAAATAAATACCTACGAGCAGTACTTC. This codes for CASSPASQINTYEQYF.

This chain joins TRBV5-1 and TRBJ2-7; D possibly corresponds to TRBD2 (5 bases). Germline CDR1 is SGHRS and CDR2 is YFSETQ. This CDR3 spans 14 amino acids. Trimming removed 7 bases from V and 5 bases from J, with 19 bases in between. CDR3 amino acids: CASSTQSGSDEQYF. DNA for the CDR3: TGCGCCAGCTCCACTCAATCGGGGTCTGACGAGCAGTACTTC.

The chain is built from TRBV6-5 and TRBJ1-5; weak D call: TRBD1 (6 bases). The CDR3 totals 14 residues. CDR1 is MNHEY, CDR2 SVGAGI, per germline. Trimming cost V 5 bases and J 3 bases, with 11 bases left between them. Written as DNA, the CDR3 is TGTGCCAGCAGTCTCACAGGGAACAATCAGCCCCAGCATTTT. This translates into CASSLTGNNQPQHF.

The chain couples TRBV6-4 to TRBJ1-1, with D perhaps TRBD1 (5 bases). Deletions cut 6 bases from V and 4 bases from J, with 18 bases between. This CDR3 is 15 amino acids long. Germline lookup yields CDR1 MRHNA and CDR2 SNTAGT. CDR3 sequence (DNA): TGTGCCAGCAGCCCCGGGGACTCGATCGGCACTGAAGCTTTCTTT. Translating gives CASSPGDSIGTEAFF.

The V call is TRBV10-3, the J call TRBJ2-3, with 12 bases fitting TRBD2. Germline CDR1 ENHRY, CDR2 SYGVKD. The CDR3 runs 18 residues. With V trimmed by 0 bases and J by 1 base, 5 bases remained unmatched. This chain's CDR3 is CAISESASGGAGTDTQYF. The CDR3 DNA follows: TGTGCCATCAGTGAGTCTGCTAGCGGGGGGGCCGGCACAGATACGCAGTATTTT.

CDR3 in amino acids: CAWVSSTNEQFF. CDR3 DNA: TGTGCCTGGGTGTCTTCTACCAATGAGCAGTTCTTC. The chain combines TRBV30 with TRBJ2-1; D is unclear. This CDR3 is 12 amino acids long. The V gene's germline CDR1 is GTSNPN and CDR2 SVGIG (reference sequence). Trimming removed 5 bases at V and 6 bases at J, with 11 bases between.

This chain links TRBV6-6 with TRBJ2-7, with TRBD1 as a possible D gene (6 bases). Germline CDR1 MNHNY, CDR2 SVGAGI (reference sequence). V was cut by 7 bases and J by 1 base, with 14 bases left in between. This CDR3 spans 14 amino acids. The CDR3 reads CASKIDRPSYEQYF. In DNA, the CDR3 is TGTGCCAGCAAGATCGACAGGCCGTCCTACGAGCAGTACTTC.

Here the CDR3 DNA reads TGTGCCAGCACGGCAGGGGGCTTCGAGCAGTACTTC. Translated, it gives CASTAGGFEQYF. The gene calls are TRBV6-1 and TRBJ2-7; TRBD1 agrees at 8 bases. V shed 7 bases, J shed 6 bases, and the junction held 5 bases outside the gene matches. This CDR3 spans 12 amino acids. CDR1 and CDR2 (germline): MNHNS, SASEGT.

The chain has TRBV4-1 and TRBJ2-3; possible D gene TRBD1, 5 bases. CDR3 length: 13 residues. Trimming shortened V by 4 bases and J by 3 bases, and 8 bases separated the two germline ends. CDR1 is MGHRA and CDR2 is YSYEKL in the germline V gene. The CDR3: CASSPRQTDTQYF. CDR3 sequence (DNA): TGCGCCAGCAGCCCTCGACAGACAGATACGCAGTATTTT.

In the case of this clone: Other nucleotide sequences in the sample specify the same CDR3. V is TRBV27 and J is TRBJ1-3; 7 bases align to TRBD1. CDR1 MNHEY and CDR2 SMNVEV come from the germline V gene (reference sequence). J gave up 4 bases and V 5 bases, and 5 bases lay outside the gene matches. The CDR3 is 14 residues long. The DNA for the CDR3 is TGTGCCAGCAGTCTACAGGGGACGGGAAACACCATATATTTT. This translates into CASSLQGTGNTIYF.